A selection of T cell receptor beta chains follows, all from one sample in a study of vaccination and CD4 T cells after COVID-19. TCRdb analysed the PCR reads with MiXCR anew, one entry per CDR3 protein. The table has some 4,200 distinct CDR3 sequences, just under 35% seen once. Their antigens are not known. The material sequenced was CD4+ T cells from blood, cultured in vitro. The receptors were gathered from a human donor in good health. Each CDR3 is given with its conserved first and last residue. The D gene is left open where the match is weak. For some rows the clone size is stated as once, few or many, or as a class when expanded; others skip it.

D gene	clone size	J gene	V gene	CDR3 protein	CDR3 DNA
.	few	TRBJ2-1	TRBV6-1	CASSESKDNEQFF	TGTGCCAGCAGTGAATCCAAAGACAATGAGCAGTTCTTC
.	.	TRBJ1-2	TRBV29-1	CSVYRQKDYGYTF	TGCAGCGTTTATAGACAGAAAGACTATGGCTACACCTTC
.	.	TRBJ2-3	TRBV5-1	CASSLRQVGTDTQYF	TGCGCCAGCAGCTTGCGGCAAGTGGGCACAGATACGCAGTATTTT
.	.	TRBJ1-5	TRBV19	CASSIGQSSNQPQHF	TGTGCCAGTAGTATAGGGCAGAGTAGCAATCAGCCCCAGCATTTT
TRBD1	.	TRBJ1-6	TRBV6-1	CASTLTGGAGSPLHF	TGTGCCAGCACTTTAACAGGGGGCGCGGGTTCACCCCTCCACTTT
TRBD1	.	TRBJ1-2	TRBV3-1	CASSHTGGFPYGYTF	TGTGCCAGCAGCCATACAGGGGGCTTTCCCTATGGCTACACCTTC
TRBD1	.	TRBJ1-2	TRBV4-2	CASSQSGAGGAYGYTF	TGTGCCAGCAGCCAATCAGGGGCAGGGGGCGCGTATGGCTACACCTTC
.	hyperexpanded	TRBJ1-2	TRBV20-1	CSATPGGYTF	TGCAGTGCTACTCCCGGGGGCTACACCTTC
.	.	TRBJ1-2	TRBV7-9	CASTPLGGTLNYGYTF	TGTGCCAGCACCCCTTTGGGGGGAACCCTTAACTATGGCTACACCTTC
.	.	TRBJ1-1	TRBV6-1	CASNGGTANTEAFF	TGTGCCAGCAATGGGGGAACAGCGAACACTGAAGCTTTCTTT
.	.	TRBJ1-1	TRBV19	CASRETHRLGTEAFF	TGTGCCAGTAGGGAGACCCATCGATTGGGAACTGAAGCTTTCTTT
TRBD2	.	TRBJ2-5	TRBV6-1	CASSGLAGGQETQYF	TGTGCCAGCAGTGGACTAGCGGGGGGGCAAGAGACCCAGTACTTC
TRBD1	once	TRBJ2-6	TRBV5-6	CASSYRGTGANVLTF	TGTGCCAGCAGCTACAGGGGAACCGGGGCCAACGTCCTGACTTTC
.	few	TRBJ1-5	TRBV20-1	CSARSNRVGGQPQHF	TGCAGTGCTAGGTCGAACAGGGTGGGTGGTCAGCCCCAGCATTTT
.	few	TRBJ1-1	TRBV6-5	CASSYSPGKNTEAFF	TGTGCCAGCAGTTACTCCCCGGGGAAGAACACTGAAGCTTTCTTT
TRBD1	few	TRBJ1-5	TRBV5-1	CASSLEGQGNQPQHF	TGCGCCAGCAGCTTGGAGGGACAGGGGAATCAGCCCCAGCATTTT
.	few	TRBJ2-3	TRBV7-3	CASSLTAGVDTQYF	TGTGCCAGCAGCTTAACGGCAGGGGTGGATACGCAGTATTTT
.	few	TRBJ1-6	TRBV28	CASSLRGGYSPLHF	TGTGCCAGCAGTTTAAGGGGGGGCTACTCACCCCTCCACTTT
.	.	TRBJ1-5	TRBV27	CASSLAQLQPQHF	TGTGCCAGCAGTTTAGCCCAGCTTCAGCCCCAGCATTTT
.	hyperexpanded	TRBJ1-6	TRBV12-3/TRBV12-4	CASSWEGSPLHF	TGTGCCAGCAGTTGGGAGGGTTCACCCCTCCACTTT
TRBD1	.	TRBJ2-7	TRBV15	CATRTGTGGREQYF	TGTGCCACCAGGACCGGGACAGGGGGTCGCGAGCAGTACTTC
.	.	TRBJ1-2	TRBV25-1	CASRPARGYGYTF	TGTGCCAGCAGACCGGCTCGGGGCTATGGCTACACCTTC
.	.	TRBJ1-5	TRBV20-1	CSARPGAPNQPQHF	TGCAGTGCTAGACCGGGGGCACCTAATCAGCCCCAGCATTTT
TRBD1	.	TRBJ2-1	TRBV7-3	CASSSAGQGRGEQFF	TGTGCCAGCAGCTCCGCAGGACAGGGCAGAGGCGAGCAGTTCTTC
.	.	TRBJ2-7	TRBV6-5	CASSYVVTYEQYF	TGTGCCAGCAGTTACGTGGTAACCTACGAGCAGTACTTC
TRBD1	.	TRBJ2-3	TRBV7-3	CASSLRGTGRKRDTQYF	TGTGCCAGCAGCTTAAGGGGGACAGGGAGAAAACGGGATACGCAGTATTTT
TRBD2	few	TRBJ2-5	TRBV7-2	CASSTSGLATETQYF	TGTGCCAGCAGCACGTCGGGACTAGCAACGGAGACCCAGTACTTC
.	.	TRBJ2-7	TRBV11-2	CASTPLGQLYEQYF	TGTGCCAGCACCCCCCTGGGGCAGTTATACGAGCAGTACTTC
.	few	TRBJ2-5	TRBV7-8	CASSLGQETQYF	TGTGCCAGCAGCTTAGGCCAAGAGACCCAGTACTTC
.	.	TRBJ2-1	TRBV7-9	CASSSAEYEQFF	TGTGCCAGCAGCTCGGCGGAATATGAGCAGTTCTTC
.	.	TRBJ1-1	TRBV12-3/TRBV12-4	CASSLFVNTEAFF	TGTGCCAGCAGTTTATTTGTGAACACTGAAGCTTTCTTT
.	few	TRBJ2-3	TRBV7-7	CASSPLLDTQYF	TGTGCCAGCAGCCCTCTATTAGATACGCAGTATTTT
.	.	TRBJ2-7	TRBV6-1	CASSFAGQGQYF	TGTGCCAGCAGCTTTGCGGGGCAGGGACAGTACTTC
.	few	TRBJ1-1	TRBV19	CASSSGLNTEAFF	TGTGCCAGTAGTTCCGGGTTGAACACTGAAGCTTTCTTT
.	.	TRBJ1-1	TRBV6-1	CASSEPWTPRRAFF	TGTGCCAGCAGTGAACCTTGGACACCTAGGAGAGCTTTCTTT
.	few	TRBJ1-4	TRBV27	CASRSVLNEKLFF	TGTGCCAGCCGTAGCGTTCTTAATGAAAAACTGTTTTTT
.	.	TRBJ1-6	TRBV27	CASSLEGAYNSPLHF	TGTGCCAGCAGTTTAGAAGGGGCCTATAATTCACCCCTCCACTTT
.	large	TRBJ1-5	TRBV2	CASTLGVDQPQHF	TGTGCCAGCACTCTCGGAGTGGATCAGCCCCAGCATTTT
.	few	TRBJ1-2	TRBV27	CASSLTPPIIENYGYTF	TGTGCCAGCAGTTTAACCCCCCCTATTATAGAAAACTATGGCTACACCTTC
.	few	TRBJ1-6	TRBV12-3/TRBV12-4	CASSRFGGESPLHF	TGTGCCAGCAGCCGGTTCGGGGGTGAATCACCCCTCCACTTT
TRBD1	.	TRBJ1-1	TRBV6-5	CASSYPGTGLTEAFF	TGTGCCAGCAGTTACCCCGGGACAGGGTTGACTGAAGCTTTCTTT
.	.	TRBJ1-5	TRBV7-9	CASSPSGTGDNQPQHF	TGTGCCAGCAGCCCATCCGGAACAGGTGACAATCAGCCCCAGCATTTT
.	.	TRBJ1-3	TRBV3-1	CASSQGGDTIYF	TGTGCCAGCAGCCAAGGCGGGGACACCATATATTTT
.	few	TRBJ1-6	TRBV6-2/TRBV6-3	CASSYLPSSYNSPLHF	TGTGCCAGCAGTTACCTCCCTAGCTCCTATAATTCACCCCTCCACTTT
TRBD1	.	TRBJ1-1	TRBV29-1	CSVSLQGRMNTEAFF	TGCAGCGTCTCTTTACAGGGGAGGATGAACACTGAAGCTTTCTTT
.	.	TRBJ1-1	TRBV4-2	CASSRTPGVVNTEAFF	TGTGCCAGCAGCCGGACACCCGGGGTGGTGAACACTGAAGCTTTCTTT
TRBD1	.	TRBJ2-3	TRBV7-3	CASSLRGTGGKRDTQYF	TGTGCCAGCAGCTTAAGGGGGACAGGGGGAAAACGGGATACGCAGTATTTT
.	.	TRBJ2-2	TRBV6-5	CASSYSLRKTGELFF	TGTGCCAGCAGTTACTCCTTAAGGAAGACCGGGGAGCTGTTTTTT
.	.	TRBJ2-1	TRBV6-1	CASSGTPEREQFF	TGTGCCAGCAGCGGGACCCCAGAGCGTGAGCAGTTCTTC
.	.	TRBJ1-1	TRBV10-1	CASSESHLEAFF	TGCGCCAGCAGTGAGTCGCATCTTGAAGCTTTCTTT
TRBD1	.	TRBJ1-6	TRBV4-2	CASSHSRTGLSDSPLHF	TGTGCCAGCAGCCATTCTCGGACAGGGCTCTCGGATTCACCCCTCCACTTT
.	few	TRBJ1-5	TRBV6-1	CASSPQHSNQPQHF	TGTGCCAGCAGTCCTCAACATAGCAATCAGCCCCAGCATTTT
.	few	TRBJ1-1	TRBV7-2	CASSLTFGHPGGTEAFF	TGTGCCAGCAGCTTGACGTTCGGCCACCCGGGTGGCACTGAAGCTTTCTTT
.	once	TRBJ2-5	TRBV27	CASSLLTRKETQYF	TGTGCCAGCAGTTTATTGACTAGAAAGGAGACCCAGTACTTC
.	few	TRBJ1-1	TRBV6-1	CASSDQLNTEAFF	TGTGCCAGCAGCGACCAATTGAACACTGAAGCTTTCTTT
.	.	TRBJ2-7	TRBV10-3	CAIIQDGGYEQYF	TGTGCCATCATCCAGGACGGAGGATACGAGCAGTACTTC
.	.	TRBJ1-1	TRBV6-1	CASSGELVTEAFF	TGTGCCAGCAGTGGAGAGTTGGTAACTGAAGCTTTCTTT
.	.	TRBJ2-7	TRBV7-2	CASSLGYQLRYEQYF	TGTGCCAGCAGCTTGGGGTATCAACTACGCTACGAGCAGTACTTT
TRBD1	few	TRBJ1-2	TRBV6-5	CASSYQPFGTEYGYTF	TGTGCCAGCAGTTACCAGCCCTTCGGGACAGAGTATGGCTACACCTTC